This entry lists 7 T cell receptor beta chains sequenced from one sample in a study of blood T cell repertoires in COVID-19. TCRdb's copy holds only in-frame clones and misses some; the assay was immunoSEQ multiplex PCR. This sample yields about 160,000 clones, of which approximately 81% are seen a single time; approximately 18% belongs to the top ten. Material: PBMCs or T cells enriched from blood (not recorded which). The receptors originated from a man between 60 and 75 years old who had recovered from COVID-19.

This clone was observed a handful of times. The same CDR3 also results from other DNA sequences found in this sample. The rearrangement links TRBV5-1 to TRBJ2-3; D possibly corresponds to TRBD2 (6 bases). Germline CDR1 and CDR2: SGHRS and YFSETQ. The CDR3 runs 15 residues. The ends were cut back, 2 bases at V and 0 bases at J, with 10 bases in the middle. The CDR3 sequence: CASSLRGTSTDTQYF. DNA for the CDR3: TGCGCCAGCAGCTTACGGGGGACCAGCACAGATACGCAGTATTTT.

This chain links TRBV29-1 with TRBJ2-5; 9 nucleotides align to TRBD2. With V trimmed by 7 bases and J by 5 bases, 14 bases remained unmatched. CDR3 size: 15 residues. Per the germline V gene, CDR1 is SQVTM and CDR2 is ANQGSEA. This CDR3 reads CSATLGLAGWETQYF. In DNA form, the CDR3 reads TGCAGCGCAACCCTCGGGCTAGCGGGGTGGGAGACCCAGTACTTC.

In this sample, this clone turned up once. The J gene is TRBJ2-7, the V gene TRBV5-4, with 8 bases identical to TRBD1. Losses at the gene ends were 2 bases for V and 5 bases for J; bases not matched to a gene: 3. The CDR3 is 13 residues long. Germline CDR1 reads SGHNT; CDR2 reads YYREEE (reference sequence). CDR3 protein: CASSFGDRNEQYF. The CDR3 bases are TGTGCCAGCAGCTTCGGGGACAGGAACGAGCAGTACTTC.

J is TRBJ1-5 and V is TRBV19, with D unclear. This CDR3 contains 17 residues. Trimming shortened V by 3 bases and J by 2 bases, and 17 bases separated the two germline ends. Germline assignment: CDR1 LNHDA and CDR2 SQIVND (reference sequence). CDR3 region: CASSMTVGVAGNQPQHF. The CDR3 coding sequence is TGTGCCAGTAGTATGACCGTTGGGGTAGCGGGCAATCAGCCCCAGCATTTT.

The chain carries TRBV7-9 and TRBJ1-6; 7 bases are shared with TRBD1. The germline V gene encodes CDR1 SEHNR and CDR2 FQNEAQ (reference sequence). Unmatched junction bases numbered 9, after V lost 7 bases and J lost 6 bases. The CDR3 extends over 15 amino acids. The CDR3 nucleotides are TGTGCCAGCACCTCCGGGACAGAGACTAATTCACCCCTCCACTTT. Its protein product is CASTSGTETNSPLHF.

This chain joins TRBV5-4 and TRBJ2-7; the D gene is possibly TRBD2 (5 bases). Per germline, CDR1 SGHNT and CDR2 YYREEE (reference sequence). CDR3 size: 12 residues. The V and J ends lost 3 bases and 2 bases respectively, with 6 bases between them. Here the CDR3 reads CASSSGTYEQYF. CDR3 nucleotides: TGTGCCAGCAGCTCGGGGACCTACGAGCAGTACTTC.

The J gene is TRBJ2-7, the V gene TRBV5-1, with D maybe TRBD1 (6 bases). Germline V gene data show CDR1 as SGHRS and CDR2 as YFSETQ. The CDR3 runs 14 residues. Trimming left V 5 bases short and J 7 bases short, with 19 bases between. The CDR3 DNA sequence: TGCGCCAGCAGTTTACCGGCACAGGGTCGAGAGCAGTACTTC. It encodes CASSLPAQGREQYF.